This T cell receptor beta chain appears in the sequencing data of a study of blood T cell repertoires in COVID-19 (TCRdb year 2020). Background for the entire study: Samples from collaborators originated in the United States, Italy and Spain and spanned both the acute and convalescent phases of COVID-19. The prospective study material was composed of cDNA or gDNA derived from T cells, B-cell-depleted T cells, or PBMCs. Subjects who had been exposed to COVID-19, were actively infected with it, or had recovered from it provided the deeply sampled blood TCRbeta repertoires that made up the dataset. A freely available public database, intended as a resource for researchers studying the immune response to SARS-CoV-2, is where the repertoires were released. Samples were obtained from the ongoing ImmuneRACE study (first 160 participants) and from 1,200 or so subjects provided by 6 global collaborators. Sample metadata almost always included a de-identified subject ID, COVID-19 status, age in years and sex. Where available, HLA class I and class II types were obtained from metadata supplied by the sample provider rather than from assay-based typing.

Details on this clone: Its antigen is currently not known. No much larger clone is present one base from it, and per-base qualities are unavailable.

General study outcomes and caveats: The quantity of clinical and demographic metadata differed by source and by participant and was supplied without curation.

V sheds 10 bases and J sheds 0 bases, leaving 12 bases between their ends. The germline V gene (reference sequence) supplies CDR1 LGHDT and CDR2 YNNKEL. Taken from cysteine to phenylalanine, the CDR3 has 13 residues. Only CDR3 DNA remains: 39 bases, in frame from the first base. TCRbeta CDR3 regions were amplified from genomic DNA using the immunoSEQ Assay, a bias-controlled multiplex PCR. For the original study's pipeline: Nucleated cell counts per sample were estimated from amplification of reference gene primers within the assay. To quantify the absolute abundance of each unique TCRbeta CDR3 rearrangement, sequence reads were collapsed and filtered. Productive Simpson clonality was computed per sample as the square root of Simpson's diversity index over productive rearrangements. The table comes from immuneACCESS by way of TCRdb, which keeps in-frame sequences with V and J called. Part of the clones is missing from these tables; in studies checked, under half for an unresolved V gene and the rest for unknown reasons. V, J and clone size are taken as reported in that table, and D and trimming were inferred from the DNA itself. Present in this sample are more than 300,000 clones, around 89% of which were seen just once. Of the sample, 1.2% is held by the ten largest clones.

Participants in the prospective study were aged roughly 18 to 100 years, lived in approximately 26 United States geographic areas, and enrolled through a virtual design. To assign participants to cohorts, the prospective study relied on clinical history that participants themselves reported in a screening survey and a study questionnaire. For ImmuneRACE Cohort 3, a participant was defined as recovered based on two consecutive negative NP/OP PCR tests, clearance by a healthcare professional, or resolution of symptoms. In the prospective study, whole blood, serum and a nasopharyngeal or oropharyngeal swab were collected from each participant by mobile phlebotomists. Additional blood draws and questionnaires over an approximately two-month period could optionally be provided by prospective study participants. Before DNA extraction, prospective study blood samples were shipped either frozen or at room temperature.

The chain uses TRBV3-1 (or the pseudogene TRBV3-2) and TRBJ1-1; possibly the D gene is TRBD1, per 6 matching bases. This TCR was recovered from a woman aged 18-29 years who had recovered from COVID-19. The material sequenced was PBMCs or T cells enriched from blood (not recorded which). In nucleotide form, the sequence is TGTGCCACCACACAGGGCCTGAACACTGAAGCTTTCTTT. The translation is CATTQGLNTEAFF.